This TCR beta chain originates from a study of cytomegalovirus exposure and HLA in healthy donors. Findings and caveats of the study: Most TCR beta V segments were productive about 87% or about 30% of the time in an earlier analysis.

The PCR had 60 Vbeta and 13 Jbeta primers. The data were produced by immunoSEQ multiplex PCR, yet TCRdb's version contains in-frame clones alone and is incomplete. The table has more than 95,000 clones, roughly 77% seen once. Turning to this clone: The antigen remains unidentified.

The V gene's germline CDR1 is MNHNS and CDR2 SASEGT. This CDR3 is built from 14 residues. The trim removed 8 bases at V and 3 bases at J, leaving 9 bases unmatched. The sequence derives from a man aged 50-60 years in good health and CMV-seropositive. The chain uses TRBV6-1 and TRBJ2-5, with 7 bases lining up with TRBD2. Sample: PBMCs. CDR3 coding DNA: TGTGCCAGCGCAGAGCTGGGGAGGGAAGAGACCCAGTACTTC. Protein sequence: CASAELGREETQYF.